This T cell receptor beta chain was recorded in a study of blood T cell repertoires in COVID-19. Germline lookup yields CDR1 MNHEY and CDR2 SVGAGI. Deletions cut 10 bases from V and 0 bases from J, with 12 bases between. CDR3 length equals 13 residues. The protocol was immunoSEQ multiplex PCR, while the TCRdb copy is restricted to in-frame clones and leaves out a portion. There are roughly 250,000 clones in the sample; 85% to 90% occur only once, and around 0.8% lies in the top ten. The clonotype comes from a man aged 25-40 years with acute or convalescent COVID-19. Sequencing input: peripheral blood. The J gene is TRBJ1-1, the V gene TRBV6-5; D gene ambiguous. CDR3 protein: CATKRTVNTEAFF. The CDR3 coding sequence is TGTGCCACCAAACGGACTGTGAACACTGAAGCTTTCTTT.